These 6 T cell receptor beta chains were sequenced from one sample in a study of blood T cell repertoires in COVID-19. Clones were sequenced by immunoSEQ multiplex PCR, and TCRdb holds only the in-frame ones, with some missing. The data contain approximately 170,000 clones, about 80% of them singletons. The sequencing sample was made of PBMCs or T cells enriched from blood (not recorded which). These receptor sequences come from a man aged 45 to 65 who had recovered from COVID-19.

The genes are TRBV18 and TRBJ1-1; 9 nucleotides agree with TRBD1. The CDR3 has 14 residues. With V trimmed by 3 bases and J by 4 bases, 3 bases remained unmatched. Per the germline V gene, CDR1 is KGHSH and CDR2 is LQKENI. The chain's CDR3 is CASSPLDRGTEAFF. The CDR3, as DNA: TGTGCCAGCTCACCCTTGGACAGGGGCACTGAAGCTTTCTTT.

The chain has TRBV3-1 (or the pseudogene TRBV3-2) and TRBJ1-2; no clear D. Trimming shortened V by 4 bases and J by 5 bases, and 5 bases separated the two germline ends. Germline-derived CDR1 and CDR2 are LGHDT and YNNKEL (reference sequence). The CDR3 extends over 11 amino acids. The CDR3 sequence: CASSRSYGYTF. The CDR3 DNA follows: TGTGCCAGCAGCCGGAGTTATGGCTACACCTTC.

This clone was seen a single time. This chain links TRBV19 with TRBJ2-6; D may be TRBD1 (7 bases). Trimming left V 4 bases short and J 4 bases short, with 14 bases between. The CDR3 length is 16 residues. From germline, CDR1 is LNHDA and CDR2 SQIVND (reference sequence). CDR3 loop: CASSRLQGRGANVLTF. The CDR3 nucleotides are TGTGCCAGTAGTAGATTACAGGGGAGGGGGGCCAACGTCCTGACTTTC.

This clone was seen a few times. CDR3 nucleotide sequence: TGTGCCGTTACAAGGACAGGGGGTGGTGGCTACACCTTC. Translating it yields CAVTRTGGGGYTF. This chain uses TRBV6-5 with TRBJ1-2, with 10 bases fitting TRBD1. Germline lookup yields CDR1 MNHEY and CDR2 SVGAGI. The CDR3 runs 13 residues. Losses at the gene ends were 11 bases for V and 7 bases for J; bases not matched to a gene: 10.

The chain carries TRBV27 and TRBJ2-1, with D uncertain. This CDR3 region has 15 residues. Deletions cut 2 bases from V and 2 bases from J, with 10 bases between. CDR1 is MNHEY, CDR2 SMNVEV, per germline (reference sequence). The CDR3 here is CASSLTVLTYNEQFF. The CDR3 nucleotides are TGTGCCAGCAGTTTAACAGTGCTAACCTACAATGAGCAGTTCTTC.

This sequence joins TRBV7-9 and TRBJ1-6; D might be TRBD1 (5 bases). The ends were cut back, 8 bases at V and 8 bases at J, with 16 bases in the middle. This CDR3 comprises 14 residues. The germline gives CDR1 SEHNR, CDR2 FQNEAQ (reference sequence). The DNA for the CDR3 is TGTGCCAGCGGGATATCGACAGATGATTCACCCCTCCACTTT. Translation gives CASGISTDDSPLHF.